The source of this TCR beta chain is a study of shared clonotypes between healthy human individuals. Study in general: Donors, aged 18 to 49, were a couple of women and a few men. General study results and limits: Among a handful of donors, around 5% of naive CD4 clonotypes were found in common.

About this clone itself: The antigen remains unidentified.

V was pared by 8 bases and J by 3 bases, with 10 bases between. The CDR3 runs to 12 residues. Germline values: CDR1 SNHLY, CDR2 FYNNEI. About 33,000 T cell genomes (around 0.2 ug DNA) went into each sorted-subset replicate. Here immunoSEQ multiplex PCR was the method, and the copy in TCRdb shows in-frame clones only, minus some. This repertoire shows just over 2,000,000 clones, 85% to 95% found once; its top ten account for 0.1% to 0.15%. CD4+ cell separation produced CD45RA+ naive and CD45RA-negative memory subsets. The chain employs TRBV2 and TRBJ1-1; D is uncertain. The material sequenced was naive CD4+ T cells sorted from blood. This sample's subset: CD45RA+ positively selected. The receptor was isolated from a man aged 18-30 years in good health. The CDR3 here is CASRGPDTEAFF. Here the CDR3 DNA reads TGTGCCAGCCGAGGCCCGGACACTGAAGCTTTCTTT. The variable domain in full, completed from reference TRBV2 and TRBJ1-1, reads EPEVTQTPSHQVTQMGQEVILRCVPISNHLYFYWYRQILGQKVEFLVSFYNNEISEKSEIFDDQFSVERPDGSNFTLKIRSTKLEDSAMYFCASRGPDTEAFFGQGTRLTVV.